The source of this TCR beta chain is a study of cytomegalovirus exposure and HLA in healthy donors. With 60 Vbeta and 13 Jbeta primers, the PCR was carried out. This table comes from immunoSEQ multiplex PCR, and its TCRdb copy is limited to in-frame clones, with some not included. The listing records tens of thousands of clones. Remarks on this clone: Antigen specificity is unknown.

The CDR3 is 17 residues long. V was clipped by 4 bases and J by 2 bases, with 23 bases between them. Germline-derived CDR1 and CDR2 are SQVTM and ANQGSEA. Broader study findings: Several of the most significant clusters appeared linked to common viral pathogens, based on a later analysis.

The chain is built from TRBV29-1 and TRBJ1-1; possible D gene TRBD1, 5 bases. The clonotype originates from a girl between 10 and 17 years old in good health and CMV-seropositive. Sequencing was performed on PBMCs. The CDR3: CSVGRQLTPADNTEAFF. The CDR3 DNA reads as TGCAGCGTTGGTCGACAGTTGACGCCGGCTGATAACACTGAAGCTTTCTTT.